A single sample is the source of the 3 T cell receptor beta chains below, sequenced in a study of T-cell reconstitution after alpha-beta-depleted transplantation in children. For TCRbeta, the library was prepared with unique molecular identifiers. TCRdb re-called the PCR reads with MiXCR, one entry per CDR3 protein. The repertoire holds hundreds of thousands of distinct CDR3 sequences, approximately 9.6% seen once, with 10% in the top ten. This material consisted of PBMCs from the stem cell graft donor, taken from the stem cell graft. Source of these receptors: a human donor who donated a stem cell graft to a child with SCID.

This clonotype was seen more than once but under ten times. This chain links TRBV11-2 with TRBJ2-7; no firm D call. The V end was cut by 2 bases, the J end by 3 bases, with 8 bases between. Germline assignment: CDR1 SGHAT and CDR2 FQNNGV. This CDR3 is 13 amino acids long. CDR3: CASSLSGIYEQYF. The CDR3 bases are TGTGCCAGCAGCTTATCCGGAATCTACGAGCAGTACTTC. Complete variable domain (other parts from reference TRBV11-2 and TRBJ2-7): EAGVAQSPRYKIIEKRQSVAFWCNPISGHATLYWYQQILGQGPKLLIQFQNNGVVDDSQLPKDRFSAERLKGVDSTLKIQPAKLEDSAVYLCASSLSGIYEQYFGPGTRLTVT.

The genes are TRBV7-8 and TRBJ2-5; D possibly uses TRBD1 or TRBD2 (5 bases each). Deletions cut 8 bases from V and 2 bases from J, with 15 bases between. Germline values: CDR1 SGHVS, CDR2 FQNEAQ. The CDR3 is 14 amino acids. CDR3 coding DNA: TGTGCCAGCGGCCCCCTTGGGGGACAAGAGACCCAGTACTTC. It translates to CASGPLGGQETQYF.

The chain joins TRBV5-1 to TRBJ2-3; no definite D call. With 2 bases removed from V and 2 bases from J, the gap between germline ends came to 6 bases. Germline values: CDR1 SGHRS, CDR2 YFSETQ. The CDR3 spans 13 residues. The CDR3 loop is CASSFDSTDTQYF. The DNA of the CDR3 is TGCGCCAGCAGCTTCGATTCCACAGATACGCAGTATTTT.